Shown below are 5 T cell receptor beta chains from a single sample sequenced in a study of regulatory T cells in long-lasting Graves disease. Building of the TCR beta libraries involved iRepertoire HTBI primers and Arm-PCR of CDR3 regions. TCRdb reprocessed the multiplex PCR reads with MiXCR, giving one entry per CDR3 protein. This table holds 300,000 or so distinct CDR3 sequences, 20% found once. Stated time point: persistent/refractory GD, antithyroid drugs over 5 years with positive TRAb. Researchers made the TCR library from RNA that was extracted from PBMCs. Specimen: peripheral blood mononuclear cells (PBMCs), collected when the disease was refractory, from a patient treated with antithyroid drugs. These receptors were collected from a female donor with Graves disease.

This clonotype came up many times. This chain joins TRBV7-2 and TRBJ2-5; 9 bases are shared with TRBD2. The CDR3 sequence is 14 residues long. Looked up from germline, CDR1 is SGHTA and CDR2 is FQGNSA. Losses at the gene ends were 6 bases for V and 5 bases for J; bases not matched to a gene: 7. In DNA form, the CDR3 reads TGTGCCAGCAGTACGGGACTAGCAGTCGAGACCCAGTACTTC. Encoded protein: CASSTGLAVETQYF.

The chain links TRBV6-1 to TRBJ2-1; 7 bases agree with TRBD2. The J segment lost 2 bases and the V segment lost 8 bases, leaving 12 bases of the junction unmatched. Germline V gene lookup returns CDR1 MNHNS and CDR2 SASEGT. The CDR3 runs 16 residues. Here the CDR3 reads CASAQKWGGAYNEQFF. The CDR3 nucleotides read TGTGCCAGCGCTCAAAAATGGGGGGGGGCCTACAATGAGCAGTTCTTC.

This clonotype came up many times. J is TRBJ1-1 and V is TRBV4-1, with TRBD1 as a possible D gene (6 bases). Looked up from germline, CDR1 is MGHRA and CDR2 is YSYEKL. The CDR3 spans 14 residues. The V and J ends lost 0 bases and 4 bases respectively, with 9 bases between them. CDR3 in DNA: TGCGCCAGCAGCCAAGATTTCAGGGGCACTGAAGCTTTCTTT. Protein: CASSQDFRGTEAFF.

J is TRBJ2-7 and V is TRBV4-2; perhaps TRBD2 as D (5 bases). Per germline, CDR1 LGHNA and CDR2 YNFKEQ. The CDR3 is made up of 18 amino acids. V was clipped by 0 bases and J by 6 bases, with 24 bases between them. The CDR3 DNA is TGTGCCAGCAGCCAAGATCGCAGGTCGTCTACCTTACTAGGCGAGCAGTACTTC. Its translation: CASSQDRRSSTLLGEQYF.

This clonotype was counted many times. V and J are TRBV29-1 and TRBJ2-5; the D gene is possibly TRBD2 (6 bases). The CDR3 runs 12 residues. Germline-derived CDR1 and CDR2 are SQVTM and ANQGSEA. V lost 5 bases and J 3 bases, leaving 10 bases between the germline ends. The CDR3, as DNA: TGCAGCGTTCGGAGGGGCGAAGAGACCCAGTACTTC. Residues: CSVRRGEETQYF.